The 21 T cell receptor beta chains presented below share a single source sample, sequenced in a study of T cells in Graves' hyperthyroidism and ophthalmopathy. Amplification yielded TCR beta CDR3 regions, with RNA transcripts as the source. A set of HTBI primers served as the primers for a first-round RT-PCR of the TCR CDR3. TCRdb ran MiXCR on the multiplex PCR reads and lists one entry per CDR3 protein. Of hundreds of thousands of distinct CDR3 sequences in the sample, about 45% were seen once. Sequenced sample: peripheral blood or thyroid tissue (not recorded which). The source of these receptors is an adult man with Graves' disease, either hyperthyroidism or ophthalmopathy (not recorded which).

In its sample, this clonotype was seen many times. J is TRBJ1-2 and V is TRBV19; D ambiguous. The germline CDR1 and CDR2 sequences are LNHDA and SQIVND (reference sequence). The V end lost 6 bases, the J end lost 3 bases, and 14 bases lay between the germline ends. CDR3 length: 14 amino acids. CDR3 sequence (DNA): TGTGCCAGTAGGCGCTGGGAATCCGACTATGGCTACACCTTC. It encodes CASRRWESDYGYTF.

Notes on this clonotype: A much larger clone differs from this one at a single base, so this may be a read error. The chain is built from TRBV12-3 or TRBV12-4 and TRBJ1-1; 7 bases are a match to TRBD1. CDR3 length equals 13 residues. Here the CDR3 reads CAGSLQGFTEAFF. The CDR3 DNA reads TGTGCCGGCAGTTTACAGGGGTTCACTGAAGCTTTCTTT.

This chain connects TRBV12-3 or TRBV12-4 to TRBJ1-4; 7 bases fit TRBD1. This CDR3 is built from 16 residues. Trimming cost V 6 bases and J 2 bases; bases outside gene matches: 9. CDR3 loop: CASRSNRGLTNEKLFF. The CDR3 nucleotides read TGTGCCAGCAGGTCGAACAGGGGTTTGACTAATGAAAAACTGTTTTTT.

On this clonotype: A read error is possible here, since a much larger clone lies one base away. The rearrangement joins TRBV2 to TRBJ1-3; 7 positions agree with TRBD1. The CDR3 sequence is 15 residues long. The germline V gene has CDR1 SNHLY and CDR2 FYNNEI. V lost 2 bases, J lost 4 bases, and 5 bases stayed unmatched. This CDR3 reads CASSETGVGGNTIYF. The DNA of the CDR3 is TGTGCCAGCAGTGAAACAGGGGTAGGAGGAAACACCATATATTTT.

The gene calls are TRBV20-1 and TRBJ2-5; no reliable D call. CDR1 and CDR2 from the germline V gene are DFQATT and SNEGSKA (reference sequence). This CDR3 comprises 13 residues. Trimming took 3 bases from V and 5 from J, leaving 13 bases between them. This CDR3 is CSASSGDRETQYF. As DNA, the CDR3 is TGCAGTGCTAGTTCTGGGGATCGGGAGACCCAGTACTTC.

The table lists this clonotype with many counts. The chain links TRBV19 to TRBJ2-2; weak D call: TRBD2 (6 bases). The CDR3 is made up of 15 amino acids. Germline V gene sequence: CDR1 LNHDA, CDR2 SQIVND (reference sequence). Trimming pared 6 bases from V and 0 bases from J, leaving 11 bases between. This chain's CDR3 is CASRGGTANTGELFF. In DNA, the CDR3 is TGTGCCAGTAGAGGTGGGACTGCGAACACCGGGGAGCTGTTTTTT.

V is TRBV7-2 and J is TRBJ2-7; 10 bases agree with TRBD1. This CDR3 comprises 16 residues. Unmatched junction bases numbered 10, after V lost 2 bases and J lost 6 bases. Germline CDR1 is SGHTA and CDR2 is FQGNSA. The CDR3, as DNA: TGTGCCAGCAGCTTAACCGGGACAGGGGATATCGGCGAGCAGTACTTC. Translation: CASSLTGTGDIGEQYF.

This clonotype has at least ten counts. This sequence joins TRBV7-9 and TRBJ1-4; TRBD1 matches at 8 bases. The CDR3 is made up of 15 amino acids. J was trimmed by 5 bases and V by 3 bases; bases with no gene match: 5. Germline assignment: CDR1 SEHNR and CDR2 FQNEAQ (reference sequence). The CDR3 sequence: CASSFGTGGNEKLFF. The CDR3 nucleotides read TGTGCCAGCAGCTTCGGGACAGGCGGAAATGAAAAACTGTTTTTT.

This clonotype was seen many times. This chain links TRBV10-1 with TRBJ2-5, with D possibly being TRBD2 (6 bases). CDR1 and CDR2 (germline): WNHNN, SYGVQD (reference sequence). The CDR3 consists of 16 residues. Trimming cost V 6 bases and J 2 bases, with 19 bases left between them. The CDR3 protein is CASSRGGSGLQETQYF. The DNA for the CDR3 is TGCGCCAGCAGCCGTGGGGGGTCAGGACTTCAAGAGACCCAGTACTTC.

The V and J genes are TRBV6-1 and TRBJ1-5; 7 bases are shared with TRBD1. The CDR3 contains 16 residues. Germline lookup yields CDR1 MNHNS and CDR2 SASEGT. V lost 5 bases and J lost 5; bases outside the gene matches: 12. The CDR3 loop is CASSSTSEGGHQPQHF. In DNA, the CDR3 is TGTGCCAGCAGTTCCACCTCGGAAGGGGGCCATCAGCCCCAGCATTTT.

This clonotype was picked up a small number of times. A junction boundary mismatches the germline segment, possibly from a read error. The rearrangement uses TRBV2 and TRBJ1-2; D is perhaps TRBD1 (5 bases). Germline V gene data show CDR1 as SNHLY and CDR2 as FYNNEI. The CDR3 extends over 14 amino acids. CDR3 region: CASSAETALYDYTF. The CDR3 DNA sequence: TGTGCCAGCAGTGCAGAGACAGCTCTCTATGACTACACCTTC. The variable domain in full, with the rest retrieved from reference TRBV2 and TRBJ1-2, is EPEVTQTPSHQVTQMGQEVILRCVPISNHLYFYWYRQILGQKVEFLVSFYNNEISEKSEIFDDQFSVERPDGSNFTLKIRSTKLEDSAMYFCASSAETALYDYTFGSGTRLTVV.

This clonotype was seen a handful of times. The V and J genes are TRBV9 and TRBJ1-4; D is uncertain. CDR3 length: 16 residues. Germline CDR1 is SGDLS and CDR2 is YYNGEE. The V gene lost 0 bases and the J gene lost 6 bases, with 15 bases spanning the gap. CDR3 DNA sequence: TGTGCCAGCAGCGTAGCTCCAGCAGGTGGAGATGAAAAACTGTTTTTT. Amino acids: CASSVAPAGGDEKLFF. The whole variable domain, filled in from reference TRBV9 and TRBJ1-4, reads DSGVTQTPKHLITATGQRVTLRCSPRSGDLSVYWYQQSLDQGLQFLIQYYNGEERAKGNILERFSAQQFPDLHSELNLSSLELGDSALYFCASSVAPAGGDEKLFFGSGTQLSVL.

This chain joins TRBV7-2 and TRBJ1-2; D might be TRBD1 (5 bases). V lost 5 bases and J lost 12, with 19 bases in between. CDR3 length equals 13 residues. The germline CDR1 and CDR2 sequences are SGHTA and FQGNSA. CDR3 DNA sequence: TGTGCCAGCAGCCCGCCGGGGCCCTCTGGAAACACCTTC. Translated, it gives CASSPPGPSGNTF.

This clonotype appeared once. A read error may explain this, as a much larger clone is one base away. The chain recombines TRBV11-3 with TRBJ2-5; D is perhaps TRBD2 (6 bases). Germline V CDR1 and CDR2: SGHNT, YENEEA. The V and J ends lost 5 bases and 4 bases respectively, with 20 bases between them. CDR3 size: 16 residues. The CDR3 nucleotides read TGTGCCAGCAGCCAAGTCGGGTCCAGGGAGGCAGAGACCCAGTACTTC. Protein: CASSQVGSREAETQYF.

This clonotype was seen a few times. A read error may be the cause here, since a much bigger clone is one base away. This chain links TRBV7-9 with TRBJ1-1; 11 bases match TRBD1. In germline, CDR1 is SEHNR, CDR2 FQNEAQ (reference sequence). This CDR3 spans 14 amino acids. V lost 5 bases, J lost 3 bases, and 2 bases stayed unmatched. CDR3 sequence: CASSEGQGDTEAFF. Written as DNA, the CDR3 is TGTGCCAGCAGCGAGGGACAGGGGGACACTGAAGCTTTCTTT.

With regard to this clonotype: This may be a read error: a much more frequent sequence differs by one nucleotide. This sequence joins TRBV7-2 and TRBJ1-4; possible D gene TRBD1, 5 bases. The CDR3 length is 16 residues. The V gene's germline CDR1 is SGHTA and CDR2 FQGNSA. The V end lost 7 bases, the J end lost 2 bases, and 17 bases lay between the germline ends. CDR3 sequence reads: CASTRRLRQTNEKLFF. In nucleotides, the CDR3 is TGTGCCAGCACTCGGCGGCTTAGACAGACTAATGAAAAACTGTTTTTT.

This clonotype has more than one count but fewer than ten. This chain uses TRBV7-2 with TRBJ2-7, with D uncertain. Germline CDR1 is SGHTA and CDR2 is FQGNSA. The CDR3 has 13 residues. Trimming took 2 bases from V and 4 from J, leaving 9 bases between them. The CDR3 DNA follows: TGTGCCAGCAGCTTAATGGGCGGTTACGAGCAGTACTTC. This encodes CASSLMGGYEQYF.

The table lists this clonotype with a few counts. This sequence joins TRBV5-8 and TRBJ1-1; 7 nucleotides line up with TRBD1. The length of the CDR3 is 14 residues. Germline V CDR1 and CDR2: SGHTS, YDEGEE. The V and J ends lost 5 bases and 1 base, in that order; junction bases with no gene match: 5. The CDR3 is CASRLQGKNTEAFF. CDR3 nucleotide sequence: TGTGCCAGCAGACTACAGGGGAAGAACACTGAAGCTTTCTTT. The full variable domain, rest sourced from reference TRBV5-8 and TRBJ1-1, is EAGVTQSPTHLIKTRGQQATLRCSPISGHTSVYWYQQALGLGLQFLLWYDEGEERNRGNFPPRFSGRQFPNYSSELNVNALELEDSALYLCASRLQGKNTEAFFGQGTRLTVV.

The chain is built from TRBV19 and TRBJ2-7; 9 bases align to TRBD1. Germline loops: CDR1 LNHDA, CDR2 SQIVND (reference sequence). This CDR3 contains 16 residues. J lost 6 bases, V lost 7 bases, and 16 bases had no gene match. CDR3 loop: CASNPRPGTGYSEQYF. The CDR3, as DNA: TGTGCCAGTAACCCCCGCCCCGGGACAGGGTATTCCGAGCAGTACTTC.

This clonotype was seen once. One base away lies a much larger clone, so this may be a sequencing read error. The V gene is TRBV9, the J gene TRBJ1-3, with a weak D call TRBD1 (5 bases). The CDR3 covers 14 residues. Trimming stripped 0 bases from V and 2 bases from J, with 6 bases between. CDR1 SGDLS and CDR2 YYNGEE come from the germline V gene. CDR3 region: CASSVEGAGNTIYF. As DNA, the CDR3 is TGTGCCAGCAGCGTAGAAGGGGCTGGAAACACCATATATTTT.

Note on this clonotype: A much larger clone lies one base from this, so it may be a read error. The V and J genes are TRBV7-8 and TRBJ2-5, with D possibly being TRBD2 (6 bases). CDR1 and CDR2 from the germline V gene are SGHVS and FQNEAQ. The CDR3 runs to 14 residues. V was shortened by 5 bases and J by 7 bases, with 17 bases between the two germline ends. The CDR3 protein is CASSQWDCRVTQYF. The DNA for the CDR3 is TGTGCCAGCAGCCAATGGGACTGCCGAGTGACCCAGTACTTC.